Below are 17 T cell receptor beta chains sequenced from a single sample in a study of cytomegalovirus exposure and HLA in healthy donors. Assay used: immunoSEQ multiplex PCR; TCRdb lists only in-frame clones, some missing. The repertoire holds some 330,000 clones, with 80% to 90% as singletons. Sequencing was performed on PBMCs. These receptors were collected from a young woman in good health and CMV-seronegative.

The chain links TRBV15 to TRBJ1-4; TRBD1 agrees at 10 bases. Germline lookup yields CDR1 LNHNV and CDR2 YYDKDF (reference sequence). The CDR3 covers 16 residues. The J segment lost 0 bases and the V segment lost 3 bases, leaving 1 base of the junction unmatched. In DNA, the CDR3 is TGTGCCACCAGCAGGGACAGGGGGGCAACTAATGAAAAACTGTTTTTT. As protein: CATSRDRGATNEKLFF.

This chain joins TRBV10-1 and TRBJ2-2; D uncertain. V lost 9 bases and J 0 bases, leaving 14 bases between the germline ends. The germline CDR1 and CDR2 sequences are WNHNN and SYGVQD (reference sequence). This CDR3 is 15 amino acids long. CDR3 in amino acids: CARYLGVPNTGELFF. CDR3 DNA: TGCGCCAGATACCTCGGTGTTCCGAACACCGGGGAGCTGTTTTTT.

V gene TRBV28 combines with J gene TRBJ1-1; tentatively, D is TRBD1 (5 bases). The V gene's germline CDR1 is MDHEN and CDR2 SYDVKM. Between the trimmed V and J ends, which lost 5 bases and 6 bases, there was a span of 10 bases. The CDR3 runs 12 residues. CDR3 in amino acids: CASSAGRSEAFF. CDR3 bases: TGTGCCAGCAGTGCAGGGAGGTCTGAAGCTTTCTTT.

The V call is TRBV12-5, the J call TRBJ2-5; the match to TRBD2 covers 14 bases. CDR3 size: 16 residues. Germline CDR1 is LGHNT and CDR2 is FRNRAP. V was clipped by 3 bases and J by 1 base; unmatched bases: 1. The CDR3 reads CASGFGLAGGQETQYF. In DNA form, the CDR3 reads TGTGCTAGTGGTTTCGGACTAGCGGGGGGCCAAGAGACCCAGTACTTC. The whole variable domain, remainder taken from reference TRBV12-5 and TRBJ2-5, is DARVTQTPRHKVTEMGQEVTMRCQPILGHNTVFWYRQTMMQGLELLAYFRNRAPLDDSGMPKDRFSAEMPDATLATLKIQPSEPRDSAVYFCASGFGLAGGQETQYFGPGTRLLVL.

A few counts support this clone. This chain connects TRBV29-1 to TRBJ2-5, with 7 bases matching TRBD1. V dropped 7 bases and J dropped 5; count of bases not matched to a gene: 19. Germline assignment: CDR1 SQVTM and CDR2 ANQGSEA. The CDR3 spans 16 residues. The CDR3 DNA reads TGCAGCGCCACCTGGGGGACAGCGAAAAGGAGGGAGACCCAGTACTTC. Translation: CSATWGTAKRRETQYF.

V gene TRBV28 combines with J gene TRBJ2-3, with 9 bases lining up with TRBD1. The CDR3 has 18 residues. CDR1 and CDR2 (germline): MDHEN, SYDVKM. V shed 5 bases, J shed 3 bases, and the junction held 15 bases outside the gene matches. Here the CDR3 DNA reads TGTGCCAGCAGTGGAACCAATCCGGGACAGGGAAAGACAGATACGCAGTATTTT. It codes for CASSGTNPGQGKTDTQYF.

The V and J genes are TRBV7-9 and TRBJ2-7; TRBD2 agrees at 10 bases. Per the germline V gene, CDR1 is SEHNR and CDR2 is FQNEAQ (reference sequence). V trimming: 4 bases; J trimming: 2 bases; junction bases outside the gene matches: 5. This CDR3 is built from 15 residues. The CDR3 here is CASSSRTSGTYEQYF. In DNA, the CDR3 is TGTGCCAGCAGCTCCAGGACTAGCGGCACCTACGAGCAGTACTTC.

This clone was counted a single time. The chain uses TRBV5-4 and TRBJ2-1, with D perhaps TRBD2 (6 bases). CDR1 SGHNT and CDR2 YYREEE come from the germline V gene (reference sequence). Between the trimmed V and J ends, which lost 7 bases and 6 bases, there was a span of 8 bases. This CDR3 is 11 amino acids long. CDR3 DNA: TGTGCCAGCCCGGAGGGCAATGAGCAGTTCTTC. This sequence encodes CASPEGNEQFF.

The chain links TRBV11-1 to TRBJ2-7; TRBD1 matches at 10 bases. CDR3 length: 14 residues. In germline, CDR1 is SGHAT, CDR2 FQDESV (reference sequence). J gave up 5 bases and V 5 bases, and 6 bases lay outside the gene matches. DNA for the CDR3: TGTGCCAGCAGCCATGTCGGGACAGGGGACGAGCAGTACTTC. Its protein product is CASSHVGTGDEQYF.

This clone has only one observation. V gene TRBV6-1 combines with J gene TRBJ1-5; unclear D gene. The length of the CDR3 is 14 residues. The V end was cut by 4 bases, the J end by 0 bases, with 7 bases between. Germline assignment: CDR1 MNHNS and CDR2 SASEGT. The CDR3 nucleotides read TGTGCCAGCAGTGCGGGGTATAGCAATCAGCCCCAGCATTTT. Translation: CASSAGYSNQPQHF.

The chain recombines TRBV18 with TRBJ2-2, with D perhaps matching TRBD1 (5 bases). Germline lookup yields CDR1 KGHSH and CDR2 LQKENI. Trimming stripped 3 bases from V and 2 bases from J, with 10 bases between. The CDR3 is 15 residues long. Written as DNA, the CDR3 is TGTGCCAGCTCACCCTGGACACCAAACACCGGGGAGCTGTTTTTT. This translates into CASSPWTPNTGELFF. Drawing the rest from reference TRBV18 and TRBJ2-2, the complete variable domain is NAGVMQNPRHLVRRRGQEARLRCSPMKGHSHVYWYRQLPEEGLKFMVYLQKENIIDESGMPKERFSAEFPKEGPSILRIQQVVRGDSAAYFCASSPWTPNTGELFFGEGSRLTVL.

The CDR3 spells CASSEFDISTGELFF. CDR3 DNA sequence: TGTGCCAGCAGTGAATTCGACATATCAACCGGGGAGCTGTTTTTT. J is TRBJ2-2 and V is TRBV6-1; D call uncertain. V lost 2 bases to trimming and J lost 5 bases, with 12 bases between them. Germline V gene lookup returns CDR1 MNHNS and CDR2 SASEGT. This CDR3 is 15 amino acids long.

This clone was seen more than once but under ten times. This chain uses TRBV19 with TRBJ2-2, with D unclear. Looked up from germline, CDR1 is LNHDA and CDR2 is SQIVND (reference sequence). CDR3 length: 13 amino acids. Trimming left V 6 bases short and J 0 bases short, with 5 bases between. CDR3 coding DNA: TGTGCCAGTAGCGAGACGAACACCGGGGAGCTGTTTTTT. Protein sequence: CASSETNTGELFF.

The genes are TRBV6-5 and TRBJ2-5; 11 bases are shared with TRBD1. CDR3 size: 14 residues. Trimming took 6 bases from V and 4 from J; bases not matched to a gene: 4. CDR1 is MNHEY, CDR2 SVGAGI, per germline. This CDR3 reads CASRGTGGRETQYF. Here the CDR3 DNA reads TGTGCCAGCAGGGGGACAGGGGGGCGAGAGACCCAGTACTTC.

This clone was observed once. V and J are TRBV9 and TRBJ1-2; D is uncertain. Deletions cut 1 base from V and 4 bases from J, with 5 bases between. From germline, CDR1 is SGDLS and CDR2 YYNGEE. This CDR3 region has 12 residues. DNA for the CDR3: TGTGCCAGCAGCGTATCTAGCTATGGCTACACCTTC. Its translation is CASSVSSYGYTF.

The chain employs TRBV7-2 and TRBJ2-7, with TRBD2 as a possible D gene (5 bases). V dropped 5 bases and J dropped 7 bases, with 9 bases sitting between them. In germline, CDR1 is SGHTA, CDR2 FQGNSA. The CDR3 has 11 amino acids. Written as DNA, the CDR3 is TGTGCCAGCAGCCTAACTAGTGAGCAGTACTTC. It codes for CASSLTSEQYF.

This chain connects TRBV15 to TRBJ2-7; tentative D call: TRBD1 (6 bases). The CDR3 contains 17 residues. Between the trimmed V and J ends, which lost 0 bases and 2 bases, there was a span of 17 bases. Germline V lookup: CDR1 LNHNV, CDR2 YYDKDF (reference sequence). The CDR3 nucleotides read TGTGCCACCAGCAGAGACCCCACCGAGGGGGAGACCTACGAGCAGTACTTC. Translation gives CATSRDPTEGETYEQYF.